These 30 T cell receptor beta chains were all obtained from the same sample, sequenced in a study of cytomegalovirus exposure and HLA in healthy donors. Researchers ran the PCR with 60 Vbeta and 13 Jbeta primers. This table comes from immunoSEQ multiplex PCR, and its TCRdb copy is limited to in-frame clones, with some not included. The repertoire consists of about 160,000 clones, with approximately 79% occurring once and the leading ten covering more than 4%. What was sequenced was PBMCs. The source is a man aged 35 to 55 in good health and CMV-seronegative.

This sequence joins TRBV7-9 and TRBJ2-5; 10 bases are shared with TRBD2. Per the germline V gene, CDR1 is SEHNR and CDR2 is FQNEAQ (reference sequence). V shed 1 base and J 11 bases; nucleotides not matched to a gene: 10. The CDR3 sequence is 15 residues long. The CDR3: CASSLVAGGPLGQYF. CDR3 nucleotides: TGTGCCAGCAGCTTAGTAGCGGGGGGCCCCTTGGGGCAGTACTTC.

Note on this clone: The sample holds other DNA sequences that translate to the same CDR3. This chain connects TRBV11-2 to TRBJ2-7; tentatively, D is TRBD1 (8 bases). The CDR3 consists of 14 residues. Trimming left V 5 bases short and J 1 base short, with 12 bases between. The germline CDR1 and CDR2 sequences are SGHAT and FQNNGV. The CDR3 nucleotides are TGTGCCAGCAGCAGCGGGACAGGATCCTACGAGCAGTACTTC. It encodes CASSSGTGSYEQYF.

The genes are TRBV5-4 and TRBJ2-3, with unresolved D. CDR1 SGHNT and CDR2 YYREEE come from the germline V gene (reference sequence). V lost 4 bases, J lost 6 bases, and 6 bases lay in between. This CDR3 spans 11 amino acids. Written as DNA, the CDR3 is TGTGCCAGCAGCCTGAGGGATACGCAGTATTTT. Protein sequence: CASSLRDTQYF.

The rearrangement joins TRBV29-1 to TRBJ2-3, with no clear D. Trimming took off 7 bases at V and 1 base at J, with 9 bases between the two ends. CDR3 size: 12 residues. The germline V gene has CDR1 SQVTM and CDR2 ANQGSEA. As DNA, the CDR3 is TGCAGCGCTCCCTTCGGCACAGATACGCAGTATTTT. Its protein product is CSAPFGTDTQYF.

J is TRBJ1-2 and V is TRBV7-9; 10 bases are a match to TRBD1. V shed 1 base and J 7 bases; nucleotides not matched to a gene: 15. The CDR3 is made up of 18 amino acids. Germline V gene data show CDR1 as SEHNR and CDR2 as FQNEAQ (reference sequence). The DNA for the CDR3 is TGTGCCAGCAGCTTAGTTGGGACAGGGGCTGTGGTGATCCGTGGCTACACCTTC. Protein sequence: CASSLVGTGAVVIRGYTF.

The chain has TRBV18 and TRBJ2-3, with TRBD2 matching 12 bases. The V and J ends lost 6 bases and 2 bases, in that order; junction bases with no gene match: 6. The CDR3 spans 16 residues. Germline CDR1 reads KGHSH; CDR2 reads LQKENI. CDR3 residues: CASSLGLAGITDTQYF. The CDR3 nucleotides read TGTGCCAGCTCTCTTGGACTAGCGGGGATCACAGATACGCAGTATTTT.

This chain connects TRBV15 to TRBJ1-4, with D perhaps TRBD1 (5 bases). The V end lost 0 bases, the J end lost 1 base, and 6 bases lay between the germline ends. The germline CDR1 and CDR2 sequences are LNHNV and YYDKDF (reference sequence). This CDR3 region has 15 residues. The CDR3 region has the DNA TGTGCCACCAGCAGAGATCAGGGAACTAATGAAAAACTGTTTTTT. This codes for CATSRDQGTNEKLFF.

This chain uses TRBV27 with TRBJ2-1; maybe TRBD2 (6 bases). This CDR3 spans 15 amino acids. V lost 6 bases, J lost 2 bases, and 14 bases lay in between. Per germline, CDR1 MNHEY and CDR2 SMNVEV (reference sequence). CDR3 nucleotides: TGTGCCAGCAGCCCATTTTGGGGGGCCTACAATGAGCAGTTCTTC. The encoded protein is CASSPFWGAYNEQFF.

The J gene is TRBJ1-1, the V gene TRBV7-9, with D possibly TRBD1 on 6 matching bases. V dropped 4 bases and J dropped 7 bases, with 10 bases sitting between them. The CDR3 is made up of 12 amino acids. Germline-derived CDR1 and CDR2 are SEHNR and FQNEAQ (reference sequence). CDR3 in DNA: TGTGCCAGCAGCTCACAGGGAAATGAAGCTTTCTTT. Protein: CASSSQGNEAFF.

The chain uses TRBV5-1 and TRBJ2-1, with 11 bases matching TRBD2. This CDR3 spans 19 amino acids. Per the germline V gene, CDR1 is SGHRS and CDR2 is YFSETQ. The V and J ends lost 2 bases and 0 bases, in that order; junction bases with no gene match: 10. This CDR3 is CASSFKASGGRSSYNEQFF. The CDR3 bases are TGCGCCAGCAGCTTTAAGGCTAGCGGGGGGAGGAGCTCCTACAATGAGCAGTTCTTC.

This chain connects TRBV6-6 to TRBJ1-5; no clear D. The CDR3 contains 15 residues. The V gene lost 7 bases and the J gene lost 5 bases, with 18 bases spanning the gap. Germline CDR1 reads MNHNY; CDR2 reads SVGAGI (reference sequence). This chain's CDR3 is CASTSLSGQYQPQHF. In DNA form, the CDR3 reads TGTGCCAGCACTTCCCTTAGTGGGCAGTATCAGCCCCAGCATTTT.

Here the CDR3 DNA reads TGTGCCAGTAGTGTCGGGACAGATAGCAATCAGCCCCAGCATTTT. This sequence encodes CASSVGTDSNQPQHF. The V gene is TRBV19, the J gene TRBJ1-5; 7 bases line up with TRBD1. The CDR3 sequence is 15 residues long. The germline V gene has CDR1 LNHDA and CDR2 SQIVND (reference sequence). Trimming took 5 bases from V and 0 from J; bases not matched to a gene: 4.

The chain's CDR3 is CAWSRQINEQYF. The DNA for the CDR3 is TGTGCCTGGAGTCGCCAGATAAACGAGCAGTACTTC. The chain joins TRBV30 to TRBJ2-7; no firm D call. CDR1 is GTSNPN and CDR2 is SVGIG in the germline V gene (reference sequence). V lost 2 bases, J lost 5 bases, and 10 bases lay in between. This CDR3 region has 12 residues.

J is TRBJ1-2 and V is TRBV5-8; D call uncertain. The germline CDR1 and CDR2 sequences are SGHTS and YDEGEE. The V end was cut by 2 bases, the J end by 3 bases, with 8 bases between. The CDR3 has 13 amino acids. The CDR3: CASSFRQDYGYTF. The CDR3 DNA reads TGTGCCAGCAGCTTTCGGCAGGACTATGGCTACACCTTC.

The CDR3 sequence: CASSSGGQETQYF. The CDR3 region has the DNA TGTGCCAGCAGCTCAGGGGGACAAGAGACCCAGTACTTC. The chain combines TRBV7-9 with TRBJ2-5, with 7 positions matching TRBD1. The germline gives CDR1 SEHNR, CDR2 FQNEAQ (reference sequence). The CDR3 is 13 residues long. The ends lost 4 bases at V and 2 bases at J; junction bases unmatched: 1.

This clone was observed a single time. J is TRBJ2-7 and V is TRBV2; no reliable D call. Trimming shortened V by 0 bases and J by 7 bases, and 10 bases separated the two germline ends. CDR3 length: 13 amino acids. Germline V lookup: CDR1 SNHLY, CDR2 FYNNEI. The CDR3 coding sequence is TGTGCCAGCAGTGAAGCAAGAGTGGTTGAGCAGTACTTC. Translating it yields CASSEARVVEQYF.

The V gene is TRBV7-6, the J gene TRBJ2-6; D gene unclear. CDR3 size: 13 residues. Trimming shortened V by 4 bases and J by 2 bases, and 3 bases separated the two germline ends. Germline CDR1 reads SGHVS; CDR2 reads FNYEAQ. DNA of the CDR3: TGTGCCAGCAGCTCAGCTGGGGCCAACGTCCTGACTTTC. Protein sequence: CASSSAGANVLTF. Looking up the rest from reference TRBV7-6 and TRBJ2-6 gives the full variable domain: GAGVSQSPRYKVTKRGQDVALRCDPISGHVSLYWYRQALGQGPEFLTYFNYEAQQDKSGLPNDRFSAERPEGSISTLTIQRTEQRDSAMYRCASSSAGANVLTFGAGSRLTVL.

Of note for this clone: Other DNA sequences in this sample translate to the same CDR3. The chain joins TRBV5-1 to TRBJ1-2, with 12 bases fitting TRBD1. V trimming: 4 bases; J trimming: 6 bases; junction bases outside the gene matches: 7. This CDR3 is built from 15 residues. In germline, CDR1 is SGHRS, CDR2 YFSETQ. CDR3 region: CASSAGTGGGDGYTF. The CDR3 DNA follows: TGCGCCAGCAGCGCCGGGACAGGGGGCGGAGATGGCTACACCTTC.

The chain combines TRBV29-1 with TRBJ1-2, with 8 nucleotides matching TRBD1. Germline-derived CDR1 and CDR2 are SQVTM and ANQGSEA. The V segment lost 4 bases and the J segment 8 bases; nucleotides outside the gene matches: 6. This CDR3 has 12 residues. This CDR3 reads CSVAGQGGGYTF. The DNA for the CDR3 is TGCAGCGTTGCCGGACAGGGAGGAGGCTACACCTTC.

The genes are TRBV7-2 and TRBJ2-3, with D perhaps TRBD1 (5 bases). Between the trimmed V and J ends, which lost 3 bases and 1 base, there was a span of 17 bases. This CDR3 region has 17 residues. In germline, CDR1 is SGHTA, CDR2 FQGNSA. The DNA for the CDR3 is TGTGCCAGCAGCTTTCCCATTAGGGGTATTGGCACAGATACGCAGTATTTT. Translating gives CASSFPIRGIGTDTQYF.

The chain couples TRBV7-2 to TRBJ2-3, with 8 bases fitting TRBD1. Germline lookup yields CDR1 SGHTA and CDR2 FQGNSA. The CDR3 loop spans 16 amino acids. With V trimmed by 5 bases and J by 1 base, 8 bases remained unmatched. The CDR3 nucleotides are TGTGCCAGCAGCCGCAGGCCGACAGGGGGCACAGATACGCAGTATTTT. Protein product: CASSRRPTGGTDTQYF.

This clone was recorded a few times. The rearrangement links TRBV28 to TRBJ1-5, with a possible D match to TRBD1 (5 bases). This CDR3 is built from 15 residues. Germline V gives CDR1 MDHEN, CDR2 SYDVKM. Trimming removed 6 bases from V and 1 base from J, with 13 bases in between. The CDR3 protein is CASRPNTGSNQPQHF. The DNA of the CDR3 is TGTGCCAGCAGGCCGAACACAGGCAGCAATCAGCCCCAGCATTTT.

V usage is TRBV27 and J usage is TRBJ1-6, with D possibly matching TRBD1 (6 bases). V lost 3 bases to trimming and J lost 9 bases, with 12 bases between them. This CDR3 has 14 amino acids. The germline V gene encodes CDR1 MNHEY and CDR2 SMNVEV (reference sequence). The CDR3 region has the DNA TGTGCCAGCAGTTTTGCAGGGGAGATTTCACCCCTCCACTTT. Translated, it gives CASSFAGEISPLHF.

This chain connects TRBV5-1 to TRBJ2-1; no firm D call. The V gene lost 5 bases and the J gene lost 1 base, with 7 bases spanning the gap. This CDR3 has 13 residues. Germline V gives CDR1 SGHRS, CDR2 YFSETQ. CDR3 in DNA: TGCGCCAGCAGGCTGAGTTCCTACAATGAGCAGTTCTTC. Its translation: CASRLSSYNEQFF.

This chain links TRBV29-1 with TRBJ2-3; unclear D gene. Per germline, CDR1 SQVTM and CDR2 ANQGSEA. The V gene lost 3 bases and the J gene lost 2 bases, with 12 bases spanning the gap. This CDR3 has 14 amino acids. The CDR3 coding sequence is TGCAGCGTTGATTTGGCGGCGACCACAGATACGCAGTATTTT. This gives the protein CSVDLAATTDTQYF.

This chain uses TRBV11-3 with TRBJ2-5, with a weak D call TRBD2 (5 bases). Per germline, CDR1 SGHNT and CDR2 YENEEA. V lost 4 bases and J lost 2, with 17 bases in between. This CDR3 is 16 amino acids long. The CDR3 spells CASSSGVTGSQETQYF. Written as DNA, the CDR3 is TGTGCCAGCAGCTCCGGGGTAACGGGTTCACAAGAGACCCAGTACTTC.

This clone was counted between two and nine times. J is TRBJ1-4 and V is TRBV5-6; 10 bases match TRBD1. Germline V gene lookup returns CDR1 SGHDT and CDR2 YYEEEE. V was clipped by 4 bases and J by 8 bases; unmatched bases: 5. This CDR3 comprises 14 residues. The CDR3 sequence: CASSLGTGDEKLFF. The CDR3 DNA is TGTGCCAGCAGCCTCGGGACAGGGGACGAAAAACTGTTTTTT.

This clone was detected only once. V and J are TRBV29-1 and TRBJ2-5, with a tentative D call TRBD1 (5 bases). The assigned J gene may be wrong: the sequence end matches TRBJ2-7 better. Germline V lookup: CDR1 SQVTM, CDR2 ANQGSEA. The CDR3 has 13 amino acids. The DNA of the CDR3 is TGCAGCGTCGCCAGGGATCGAACCTACGAGCAGTACTTC. Amino acids: CSVARDRTYEQYF.

This clone was detected only once. The chain carries TRBV27 and TRBJ2-2; 11 positions agree with TRBD2. The length of the CDR3 is 16 residues. Germline loops: CDR1 MNHEY, CDR2 SMNVEV (reference sequence). V lost 5 bases, J lost 7 bases, and 9 bases stayed unmatched. CDR3 protein: CASSSLAGGKGGELFF. DNA for the CDR3: TGTGCCAGCAGTAGCCTAGCGGGGGGTAAGGGCGGGGAGCTGTTTTTT.

This chain joins TRBV6-5 and TRBJ2-3, with D tentatively TRBD2 (6 bases). The germline V and J ends were trimmed by 10 bases and 0 bases, with 14 bases remaining between them. CDR3 length equals 14 residues. Per germline, CDR1 MNHEY and CDR2 SVGAGI. CDR3 bases: TGTGCCACTCGTTCGGGACTGAGCACAGATACGCAGTATTTT. This sequence encodes CATRSGLSTDTQYF.